This T cell receptor (beta chain) appears in the sequencing data of a study of cytomegalovirus exposure and HLA in healthy donors. Generated by immunoSEQ multiplex PCR, the TCRdb table keeps only in-frame clones and is missing some. This sample yields over 200,000 clones, of which around 90% are seen a single time; around 3.1% belongs to the top ten. This clone was counted a few times. What it binds is unknown. Findings and caveats of the study: Later, an analysis found that TCR clusters from the first cohort tended to co-occur in the roughly 120 validation repertoires.

Sequenced input: PBMCs. This TCR came from a woman aged 25 to 39 in good health and CMV-seronegative.

In nucleotides, the CDR3 is TGTGCCACCGGCCGGGACGGAAACACAGATACGCAGTATTTT. Translated: CATGRDGNTDTQYF. The chain has TRBV6-5 and TRBJ2-3; D may correspond to TRBD1 or TRBD2 (5 bases each). Germline loops: CDR1 MNHEY, CDR2 SVGAGI. This CDR3 has 14 residues. V was trimmed by 10 bases and J by 2 bases, leaving 16 bases between them.